The 10 T cell receptor beta chains given below trace back to one sample, sequenced in a study of response to subunit inactivated influenza vaccine. TCRdb ran MiXCR on the RT-PCR reads and lists one entry per CDR3 protein. The top ten hold 10% to 15% of the sample, which has 400,000 to 650,000 distinct CDR3 sequences, 6.5% to 8% seen once. The sequenced sample was PBMCs from blood, obtained about 23 months after vaccination. These receptors originate from a man aged 50-75 years who received an inactivated influenza vaccine.

J is TRBJ1-6 and V is TRBV6-2 or TRBV6-3; 7 nucleotides align to TRBD1. The CDR3 contains 21 residues. Germline CDR1 MNHEY, CDR2 SVGEGT. J lost 0 bases, V lost 0 bases, and 14 bases had no gene match. The CDR3 is CASSYSILIGRGVSYNSPLHF. The CDR3 DNA reads TGTGCCAGCAGTTACTCGATTCTGATCGGCAGGGGGGTCTCCTATAATTCACCCCTCCACTTT.

The table lists this clonotype with a few counts. This chain uses TRBV30 with TRBJ2-5, with D tentatively TRBD2 (5 bases). Germline V gene data show CDR1 as GTSNPN and CDR2 as SVGIG (reference sequence). Deletions cut 2 bases from V and 2 bases from J, with 12 bases between. The CDR3 runs 14 residues. CDR3 coding DNA: TGTGCCTGGAGTCAATCGGGGAAACAAGAGACCCAGTACTTC. Translating it yields CAWSQSGKQETQYF.

This clonotype was seen a handful of times. This sequence joins TRBV9 and TRBJ2-7; D may match TRBD1 or TRBD2 (5 bases each). In germline, CDR1 is SGDLS, CDR2 YYNGEE. V lost 0 bases to trimming and J lost 7 bases, with 17 bases between them. The length of the CDR3 is 15 residues. The CDR3 DNA reads TGTGCCAGCAGCGTAGAGGCAGGGTTATGGAGGGAGCAGTACTTC. Translated, it gives CASSVEAGLWREQYF.

This clonotype was picked up a small number of times. This chain connects TRBV20-1 to TRBJ2-1; 7 bases line up with TRBD2. Germline V CDR1 and CDR2: DFQATT, SNEGSKA (reference sequence). CDR3 length: 12 amino acids. J was trimmed by 5 bases and V by 3 bases; bases with no gene match: 1. The DNA of the CDR3 is TGCAGTGCTAGCGGGAGGCACAATGAGCAGTTCTTC. It translates to CSASGRHNEQFF.

This clonotype was detected a few times. The gene calls are TRBV10-3 and TRBJ1-1; D is uncertain. V gave up 2 bases and J gave up 4 bases, with 14 bases separating them. In germline, CDR1 is ENHRY, CDR2 SYGVKD. The CDR3 has 15 amino acids. The CDR3 region is CAISEGRIGSTEAFF. The CDR3 region has the DNA TGTGCCATCAGTGAGGGAAGGATCGGGAGCACTGAAGCTTTCTTT.

This clonotype was detected only a few times. This chain connects TRBV27 to TRBJ2-7; unclear D gene. CDR1 and CDR2 (germline): MNHEY, SMNVEV (reference sequence). The CDR3 is made up of 13 amino acids. Trimming took 3 bases from V and 6 from J, leaving 12 bases between them. The CDR3 loop is CASSLVPVSEQYF. CDR3 in DNA: TGTGCCAGCAGTTTGGTGCCTGTATCCGAGCAGTACTTC.

This clonotype showed up many times. The rearrangement uses TRBV12-3 or TRBV12-4 and TRBJ1-5, with TRBD1 matching 9 bases. Trimming removed 6 bases from V and 8 bases from J; junction bases left unmatched: 8. CDR3 length equals 14 residues. The CDR3 is CASRRQGVGEPQHF. The CDR3 DNA reads TGTGCCAGCAGGCGACAGGGGGTCGGGGAGCCCCAGCATTTT.

V gene TRBV29-1 combines with J gene TRBJ2-1; 11 nucleotides line up with TRBD2. The CDR3 covers 14 residues. Per germline, CDR1 SQVTM and CDR2 ANQGSEA. J gave up 3 bases and V 7 bases, and 5 bases lay outside the gene matches. The CDR3 here is CSGSLAGGYNEQFF. CDR3 bases: TGCAGCGGATCCCTAGCGGGGGGCTACAATGAGCAGTTCTTC.

The rearrangement joins TRBV7-2 to TRBJ2-2, with 10 bases fitting TRBD2. Germline-derived CDR1 and CDR2 are SGHTA and FQGNSA. V lost 4 bases, J lost 2 bases, and 4 bases stayed unmatched. The CDR3 loop spans 16 amino acids. Here the CDR3 reads CASSWIAGGNTGELFF. The CDR3 region has the DNA TGTGCCAGCAGCTGGATAGCGGGGGGCAACACCGGGGAGCTGTTTTTT.

Many counts were recorded for this clonotype. This rearrangement joins TRBV6-5 to TRBJ2-7, with 10 positions matching TRBD1. Germline lookup yields CDR1 MNHEY and CDR2 SVGAGI. This CDR3 has 15 residues. The V segment lost 4 bases and the J segment 2 bases; nucleotides outside the gene matches: 5. The CDR3 DNA sequence: TGTGCCAGCAGTTGGACAGGGGGTTCCGCCTACGAGCAGTACTTC. It is translated as CASSWTGGSAYEQYF.